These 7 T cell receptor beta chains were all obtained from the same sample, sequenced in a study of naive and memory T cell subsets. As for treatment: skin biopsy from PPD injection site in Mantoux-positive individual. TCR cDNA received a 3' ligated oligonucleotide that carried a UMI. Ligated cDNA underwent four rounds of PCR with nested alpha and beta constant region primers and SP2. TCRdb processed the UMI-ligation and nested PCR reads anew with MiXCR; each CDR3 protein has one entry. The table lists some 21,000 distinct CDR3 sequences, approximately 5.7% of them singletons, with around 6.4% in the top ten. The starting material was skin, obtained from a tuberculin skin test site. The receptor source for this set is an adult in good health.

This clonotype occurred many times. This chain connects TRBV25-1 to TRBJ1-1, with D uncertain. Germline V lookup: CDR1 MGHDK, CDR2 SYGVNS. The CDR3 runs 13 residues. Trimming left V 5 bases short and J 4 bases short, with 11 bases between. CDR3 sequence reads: CASSFRGGTEAFF. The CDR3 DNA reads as TGTGCCAGCAGTTTCCGGGGAGGCACTGAAGCTTTCTTT. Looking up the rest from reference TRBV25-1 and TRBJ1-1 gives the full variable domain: EADIYQTPRYLVIGTGKKITLECSQTMGHDKMYWYQQDPGMELHLIHYSYGVNSTEKGDLSSESTVSRIRTEHFPLTLESARPSHTSQYLCASSFRGGTEAFFGQGTRLTVV.

This CDR3 is CASSRRQRSGNTIYF. CDR3 coding DNA: TGTGCCAGTAGCCGTCGACAAAGATCCGGAAACACCATATATTTT. The J gene is TRBJ1-3, the V gene TRBV19; D gene uncertain. Between the trimmed V and J ends, which lost 6 bases and 4 bases, there was a span of 16 bases. In germline, CDR1 is LNHDA, CDR2 SQIVND (reference sequence). The CDR3 length is 15 residues.

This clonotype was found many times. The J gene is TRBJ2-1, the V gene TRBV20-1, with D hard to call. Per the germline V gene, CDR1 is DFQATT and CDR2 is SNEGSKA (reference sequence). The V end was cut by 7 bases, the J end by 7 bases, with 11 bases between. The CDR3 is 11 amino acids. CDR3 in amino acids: CSVVDGNEQFF. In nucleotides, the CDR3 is TGCAGTGTAGTGGACGGAAATGAGCAGTTCTTC.

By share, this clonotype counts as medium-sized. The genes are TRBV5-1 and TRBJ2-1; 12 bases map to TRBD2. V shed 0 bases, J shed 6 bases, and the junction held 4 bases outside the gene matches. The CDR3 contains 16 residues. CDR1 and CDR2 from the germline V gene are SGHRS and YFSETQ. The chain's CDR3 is CASSLGTSGELNEQFF. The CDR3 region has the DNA TGCGCCAGCAGCTTGGGGACTAGCGGGGAACTCAATGAGCAGTTCTTC. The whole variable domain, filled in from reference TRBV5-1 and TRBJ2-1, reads KAGVTQTPRYLIKTRGQQVTLSCSPISGHRSVSWYQQTPGQGLQFLFEYFSETQRNKGNFPGRFSGRQFSNSRSEMNVSTLELGDSALYLCASSLGTSGELNEQFFGPGTRLTVL.

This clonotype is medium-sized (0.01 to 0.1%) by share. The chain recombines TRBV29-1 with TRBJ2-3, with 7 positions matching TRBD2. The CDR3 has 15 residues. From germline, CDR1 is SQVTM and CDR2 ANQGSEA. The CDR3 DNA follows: TGCAGTGCCACCCGGCGGGAGTCGGGCACAGATACGCAGTATTTT. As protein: CSATRRESGTDTQYF.

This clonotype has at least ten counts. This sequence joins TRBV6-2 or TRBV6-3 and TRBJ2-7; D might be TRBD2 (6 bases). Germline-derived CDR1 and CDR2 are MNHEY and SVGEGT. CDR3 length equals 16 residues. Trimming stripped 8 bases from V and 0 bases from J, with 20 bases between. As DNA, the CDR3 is TGTGCCAGCGCCCCTCCGGGACTCCTTAGCTCCTACGAGCAGTACTTC. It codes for CASAPPGLLSSYEQYF.

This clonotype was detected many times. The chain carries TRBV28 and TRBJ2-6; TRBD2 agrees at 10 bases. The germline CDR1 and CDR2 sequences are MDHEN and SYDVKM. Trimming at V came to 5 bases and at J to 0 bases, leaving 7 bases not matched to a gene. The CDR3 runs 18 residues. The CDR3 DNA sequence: TGTGCCAGCAGTCCCCTAGCGGGAGAGATCTCTGGGGCCAACGTCCTGACTTTC. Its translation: CASSPLAGEISGANVLTF.